This is a list of T cell receptor beta chains from one sample in a study of blood T cell repertoires in COVID-19. Sequenced by immunoSEQ multiplex PCR; TCRdb stores in-frame clones only, minus some. Of 540,000 or so clones listed, 85% to 90% are singletons. Material: peripheral blood. These receptors all stem from a woman between 50 and 59 years old with COVID-19, enrolled during active disease. The CDR3 runs from the conserved cysteine through the conserved F or W. The order of the fields is clone size, D gene, V gene, J gene, CDR3 protein, CDR3 DNA. A D gene is named only where the DNA matches it firmly. A clone size is listed for some rows: how often the clone was seen (once, few, many), or a class if it is expanded.

clone_size: .; d_call: TRBD1; v_call: TRBV5-5; j_call: TRBJ2-5; cdr3_aa: CASSLLPGQHQETQYF; cdr3_nt: TGTGCCAGCAGCTTACTACCGGGACAGCACCAAGAGACCCAGTACTTC
clone_size: .; d_call: .; v_call: TRBV19; j_call: TRBJ2-1; cdr3_aa: CASSSGTREGNEQFF; cdr3_nt: TGTGCCAGTAGCTCCGGGACTCGAGAGGGGAATGAGCAGTTCTTC
clone_size: .; d_call: .; v_call: TRBV30; j_call: TRBJ1-2; cdr3_aa: CASWAANSYGYTF; cdr3_nt: TGTGCCTCTTGGGCCGCCAATTCCTATGGCTACACCTTC
clone_size: .; d_call: .; v_call: TRBV14; j_call: TRBJ1-2; cdr3_aa: CASSQDRRTGDGYTF; cdr3_nt: TGTGCCAGCAGCCAAGATCGGCGCACCGGGGATGGCTACACCTTC
clone_size: few; d_call: TRBD2; v_call: TRBV5-4; j_call: TRBJ2-7; cdr3_aa: CASSPGLAGEQYF; cdr3_nt: TGTGCCAGCAGCCCCGGACTAGCCGGGGAGCAGTACTTC
clone_size: .; d_call: TRBD2; v_call: TRBV11-2; j_call: TRBJ2-7; cdr3_aa: CASSSLWRGVSHEQYF; cdr3_nt: TGTGCCAGCAGCTCCCTTTGGCGGGGGGTTTCCCACGAGCAGTACTTC
clone_size: .; d_call: TRBD1; v_call: TRBV7-9; j_call: TRBJ1-2; cdr3_aa: CASSSRTGESYYGYTF; cdr3_nt: TGTGCCAGCAGCTCGAGGACAGGGGAATCTTACTATGGCTACACCTTC
clone_size: few; d_call: .; v_call: TRBV18; j_call: TRBJ1-1; cdr3_aa: CASSRMGWEKETAEAFF; cdr3_nt: TGTGCCAGCTCACGGATGGGGTGGGAGAAGGAAACCGCTGAAGCTTTCTTT
clone_size: .; d_call: .; v_call: TRBV10-3; j_call: TRBJ2-3; cdr3_aa: CAITAVQGDTQYF; cdr3_nt: TGTGCCATCACTGCAGTTCAGGGGGATACGCAGTATTTT
clone_size: .; d_call: .; v_call: TRBV28; j_call: TRBJ1-2; cdr3_aa: CATKRSVGFNYGYTF; cdr3_nt: TGTGCCACCAAGCGGAGTGTCGGATTTAACTATGGCTACACCTTC
clone_size: .; d_call: TRBD2; v_call: TRBV7-9; j_call: TRBJ2-7; cdr3_aa: CASSSRTSGGDEQYF; cdr3_nt: TGTGCCAGCAGCTCTCGGACTAGCGGGGGGGACGAGCAGTACTTC
clone_size: .; d_call: .; v_call: TRBV3-1/TRBV3-2; j_call: TRBJ2-1; cdr3_aa: CASSQGGGTEQFF; cdr3_nt: TGTGCCAGCAGCCAGGGTGGAGGAACTGAGCAGTTCTTC
clone_size: once; d_call: TRBD2; v_call: TRBV6-1; j_call: TRBJ2-5; cdr3_aa: CASSDVSFQGGTKETQYF; cdr3_nt: TGTGCCAGCAGTGACGTCTCATTTCAAGGTGGGACTAAGGAGACCCAGTACTTC
clone_size: .; d_call: .; v_call: TRBV11-2; j_call: TRBJ1-4; cdr3_aa: CASSSITDMGEKLFF; cdr3_nt: TGTGCCAGCAGCTCGATCACTGACATGGGTGAAAAACTGTTTTTT
clone_size: .; d_call: .; v_call: TRBV7-6; j_call: TRBJ1-4; cdr3_aa: CASSPRVVTGTTEKLFF; cdr3_nt: TGTGCCAGCAGCCCACGGGTAGTAACGGGTACTACTGAAAAACTGTTTTTT
clone_size: .; d_call: .; v_call: TRBV5-1; j_call: TRBJ2-3; cdr3_aa: CASRLQEGGTDTQYF; cdr3_nt: TGCGCCAGCAGGTTACAGGAGGGCGGCACAGATACGCAGTATTTT
clone_size: once; d_call: TRBD2; v_call: TRBV10-1; j_call: TRBJ2-1; cdr3_aa: CASSDPGTSNEQFF; cdr3_nt: TGCGCCAGCAGTGACCCCGGGACTAGCAATGAGCAGTTCTTC
clone_size: .; d_call: TRBD1; v_call: TRBV5-4; j_call: TRBJ1-2; cdr3_aa: CASSLGQGADGYTF; cdr3_nt: TGTGCCAGCAGCTTAGGACAGGGGGCAGATGGCTACACCTTC
clone_size: .; d_call: .; v_call: TRBV5-1; j_call: TRBJ1-4; cdr3_aa: CASSLTRDRLSNEKLFF; cdr3_nt: TGCGCCAGCAGCTTAACCAGGGATCGACTCTCTAATGAAAAACTGTTTTTT
clone_size: .; d_call: .; v_call: TRBV5-4; j_call: TRBJ2-3; cdr3_aa: CASSSRGRSDTQYF; cdr3_nt: TGTGCCAGCAGCTCTCGGGGGAGGTCAGATACGCAGTATTTT
clone_size: .; d_call: TRBD1; v_call: TRBV12-3/TRBV12-4; j_call: TRBJ2-2; cdr3_aa: CAADRGVTGELFF; cdr3_nt: TGTGCCGCGGACAGGGGAGTGACCGGGGAGCTGTTTTTT
clone_size: .; d_call: .; v_call: TRBV19; j_call: TRBJ2-4; cdr3_aa: CASSIQDIQYF; cdr3_nt: TGTGCCAGTAGTATACAGGACATTCAGTACTTC
clone_size: .; d_call: .; v_call: TRBV2; j_call: TRBJ1-1; cdr3_aa: CASSVGEGTEAFF; cdr3_nt: TGTGCCAGCAGCGTCGGGGAGGGCACTGAAGCTTTCTTT
clone_size: .; d_call: .; v_call: TRBV2; j_call: TRBJ1-2; cdr3_aa: CASSDEGGNYGYTF; cdr3_nt: TGTGCCAGCAGTGATGAAGGAGGGAACTATGGCTACACCTTC
clone_size: .; d_call: .; v_call: TRBV7-7; j_call: TRBJ2-2; cdr3_aa: CASSLEGANTGELFF; cdr3_nt: TGTGCCAGCAGCTTGGAAGGGGCCAACACCGGGGAGCTGTTTTTT
clone_size: .; d_call: TRBD2; v_call: TRBV9; j_call: TRBJ2-2; cdr3_aa: CASSGLLLAGGIGELFF; cdr3_nt: TGTGCCAGCAGCGGACTTCTCCTAGCGGGGGGGATCGGGGAGCTGTTTTTT
clone_size: .; d_call: TRBD1; v_call: TRBV6-1; j_call: TRBJ1-2; cdr3_aa: CASSEGTGSNYGYTF; cdr3_nt: TGTGCCAGCAGTGAAGGGACAGGGTCTAACTATGGCTACACCTTC
clone_size: .; d_call: TRBD1; v_call: TRBV7-9; j_call: TRBJ2-7; cdr3_aa: CASSSGTGVAYEQYF; cdr3_nt: TGTGCCAGCAGCTCCGGGACAGGCGTTGCCTACGAGCAGTACTTC
clone_size: .; d_call: TRBD1; v_call: TRBV3-1/TRBV3-2; j_call: TRBJ1-1; cdr3_aa: CASSQGQGMAFF; cdr3_nt: TGTGCCAGCAGCCAAGGACAGGGGATGGCTTTCTTT
clone_size: .; d_call: .; v_call: TRBV5-1; j_call: TRBJ2-2; cdr3_aa: CASSFHRRPNTGELFF; cdr3_nt: TGCGCCAGCAGCTTCCACAGGCGGCCGAACACCGGGGAGCTGTTTTTT
clone_size: .; d_call: .; v_call: TRBV5-1; j_call: TRBJ1-3; cdr3_aa: CASSLDSPSGNTIYF; cdr3_nt: TGCGCCAGCAGCTTGGACAGCCCATCCGGAAACACCATATATTTT
clone_size: .; d_call: .; v_call: TRBV9; j_call: TRBJ1-1; cdr3_aa: CASSEGGVPGTEAFF; cdr3_nt: TGTGCCAGCAGCGAGGGCGGAGTCCCGGGGACTGAAGCTTTCTTT
clone_size: .; d_call: TRBD2; v_call: TRBV15; j_call: TRBJ2-1; cdr3_aa: CASKTSGLSDEQFF; cdr3_nt: TGTGCCTCGAAGACTAGCGGGTTAAGTGATGAGCAGTTCTTC
clone_size: once; d_call: TRBD1; v_call: TRBV9; j_call: TRBJ2-3; cdr3_aa: CASSVGTGTDTQYF; cdr3_nt: TGTGCCAGCAGCGTCGGGACAGGGACAGATACGCAGTATTTT
clone_size: .; d_call: .; v_call: TRBV30; j_call: TRBJ2-3; cdr3_aa: CAWSVSGGGTQYF; cdr3_nt: TGTGCCTGGAGTGTAAGTGGGGGAGGTACGCAGTATTTT
clone_size: .; d_call: .; v_call: TRBV5-4; j_call: TRBJ2-7; cdr3_aa: CASSLGGIYEQYF; cdr3_nt: TGTGCCAGCAGCTTGGGGGGCATCTACGAGCAGTACTTC
clone_size: .; d_call: .; v_call: TRBV6-5; j_call: TRBJ1-5; cdr3_aa: CASSSAAYQPQHF; cdr3_nt: TGTGCCAGCAGTAGCGCGGCATATCAGCCCCAGCATTTT
clone_size: .; d_call: .; v_call: TRBV10-1; j_call: TRBJ1-1; cdr3_aa: CASSEGGYTEAFF; cdr3_nt: TGCGCCAGCAGTGAGGGAGGATACACTGAAGCTTTCTTT
clone_size: .; d_call: .; v_call: TRBV19; j_call: TRBJ1-1; cdr3_aa: CASSITPGTNTEAFF; cdr3_nt: TGTGCCAGTAGTATAACCCCAGGAACTAACACTGAAGCTTTCTTT
clone_size: .; d_call: TRBD2; v_call: TRBV5-4; j_call: TRBJ2-1; cdr3_aa: CASSWGIAGDLRGDEQFF; cdr3_nt: TGTGCCAGCAGCTGGGGGATAGCGGGGGACCTTAGAGGGGATGAGCAGTTCTTC
clone_size: .; d_call: TRBD1; v_call: TRBV19; j_call: TRBJ2-2; cdr3_aa: CASSTRGRDTGELFF; cdr3_nt: TGTGCCAGTAGTACCAGGGGGCGGGACACCGGGGAGCTGTTTTTT
clone_size: .; d_call: .; v_call: TRBV30; j_call: TRBJ1-3; cdr3_aa: CAWSVGPSAVGNTIYF; cdr3_nt: TGTGCCTGGAGTGTTGGCCCCTCGGCGGTGGGAAACACCATATATTTT
clone_size: .; d_call: .; v_call: TRBV10-3; j_call: TRBJ2-3; cdr3_aa: CAISESQETDTQYF; cdr3_nt: TGTGCCATCAGTGAGTCCCAGGAAACAGATACGCAGTATTTT
clone_size: .; d_call: TRBD1; v_call: TRBV9; j_call: TRBJ1-2; cdr3_aa: CASSQTGTAVRYGYTF; cdr3_nt: TGTGCCAGCAGTCAGACAGGGACAGCGGTACGGTATGGCTACACCTTC
clone_size: few; d_call: .; v_call: TRBV19; j_call: TRBJ1-2; cdr3_aa: CASSPQDSNGYTF; cdr3_nt: TGTGCCAGTAGTCCACAAGACAGTAATGGCTACACCTTC
clone_size: .; d_call: .; v_call: TRBV20-1; j_call: TRBJ1-4; cdr3_aa: CSASRPQGPGKLFF; cdr3_nt: TGCAGTGCTAGTCGTCCACAGGGTCCTGGAAAACTGTTTTTT
clone_size: .; d_call: TRBD1; v_call: TRBV5-1; j_call: TRBJ2-7; cdr3_aa: CASSLGQGGEQYF; cdr3_nt: TGCGCCAGCAGCTTGGGACAGGGTGGCGAGCAGTACTTC
clone_size: .; d_call: .; v_call: TRBV19; j_call: TRBJ2-5; cdr3_aa: CASKVRDFQETQYF; cdr3_nt: TGTGCCAGTAAGGTACGGGATTTTCAAGAGACCCAGTACTTC
clone_size: .; d_call: TRBD2; v_call: TRBV2; j_call: TRBJ2-1; cdr3_aa: CASSKTSGVYNEQFF; cdr3_nt: TGTGCCAGCAGTAAAACTAGCGGGGTTTACAATGAGCAGTTCTTC
clone_size: once; d_call: .; v_call: TRBV6-1; j_call: TRBJ1-3; cdr3_aa: CASSEANRVSGNTIYF; cdr3_nt: TGTGCCAGCAGTGAAGCAAACAGGGTCTCTGGAAACACCATATATTTT
clone_size: .; d_call: TRBD1; v_call: TRBV9; j_call: TRBJ2-2; cdr3_aa: CASSPTGTGGRTGELFF; cdr3_nt: TGTGCCAGCAGCCCAACCGGGACAGGGGGCCGCACCGGGGAGCTGTTTTTT
clone_size: .; d_call: TRBD1; v_call: TRBV3-1/TRBV3-2; j_call: TRBJ2-1; cdr3_aa: CASSQVPGQGFITFF; cdr3_nt: TGTGCCAGCAGCCAAGTACCGGGACAGGGATTTATTACGTTCTTC
clone_size: .; d_call: .; v_call: TRBV30; j_call: TRBJ1-4; cdr3_aa: CAWSPGVKLFF; cdr3_nt: TGTGCCTGGAGCCCGGGGGTGAAACTGTTTTTT
clone_size: .; d_call: .; v_call: TRBV2; j_call: TRBJ1-1; cdr3_aa: CASSPLVSTEAFF; cdr3_nt: TGTGCCAGCAGCCCACTGGTGAGCACTGAAGCTTTCTTT
clone_size: .; d_call: TRBD2; v_call: TRBV2; j_call: TRBJ2-1; cdr3_aa: CASRTGTSGVSYNEQFF; cdr3_nt: TGTGCCAGCAGGACGGGGACTAGCGGGGTATCCTACAATGAGCAGTTCTTC
clone_size: .; d_call: .; v_call: TRBV29-1; j_call: TRBJ2-7; cdr3_aa: CSVLGLTGYEQYF; cdr3_nt: TGCAGCGTCCTGGGGCTAACGGGCTACGAGCAGTACTTC
clone_size: .; d_call: TRBD2; v_call: TRBV7-2; j_call: TRBJ2-3; cdr3_aa: CASSTSGNTDTQYF; cdr3_nt: TGTGCCAGCAGCACCAGCGGGAACACAGATACGCAGTATTTT
clone_size: .; d_call: .; v_call: TRBV18; j_call: TRBJ1-2; cdr3_aa: CASSPPLTATFYGYTF; cdr3_nt: TGTGCCAGCTCACCACCGCTGACAGCGACTTTCTATGGCTACACCTTC
clone_size: .; d_call: TRBD1; v_call: TRBV13; j_call: TRBJ2-1; cdr3_aa: CASSFGTGGDNEQFF; cdr3_nt: TGTGCCAGCAGCTTCGGGACAGGGGGGGACAATGAGCAGTTCTTC
clone_size: .; d_call: TRBD1; v_call: TRBV9; j_call: TRBJ2-7; cdr3_aa: CASSVSGGEQYF; cdr3_nt: TGTGCCAGCAGCGTATCAGGGGGCGAGCAGTACTTC